The source of this TCR beta chain is a study of control samples from healthy donors and cancer patients. A note on this clone: Other DNA sequences in this specimen translate into the identical CDR3.

The repertoire was sequenced with immunoSEQ multiplex PCR; TCRdb's copy has only in-frame clones and lacks some. In the table there are about 220,000 clones, roughly 94% of which are singletons. Sequencing was done on a sample of blood. This sequence was found in a man in his fifties or sixties in good health.

The CDR3, as DNA: TGTGCTAGTGGCTCCCCATCCCTGACAAGGATTTCCTACGAGCAGTACGTC. Protein sequence: CASGSPSLTRISYEQYV. The rearrangement joins TRBV12-5 to TRBJ2-7; no clear D. The germline CDR1 and CDR2 sequences are LGHNT and FRNRAP. V lost 6 bases and J lost 1, with 22 bases in between. CDR3 length: 17 residues.